The table lists the clone carrying this T cell receptor beta chain with a few counts. The target antigen is unknown. The Oncomine TCR Beta short-read assay was applied to DNA of cultured CD4+ T cells. TCRdb ran MiXCR on the PCR reads and lists one entry per CDR3 protein. Here the sample spans 4,600 or so distinct CDR3 sequences, more than 30% being singletons. This specimen comes from a study of vaccination and CD4 T cells after COVID-19. This CDR3 has 16 residues. Germline-derived CDR1 and CDR2 are KGHSH and LQKENI. With 6 bases removed from V and 2 bases from J, the gap between germline ends came to 14 bases. Treatment in this sample: roughly ten-day PBMC culture with coronavirus spike peptide pools or control peptides (ViraFEST assay).

The chain carries TRBV18 and TRBJ1-6; D call uncertain. The clonotype comes from a human donor who had recovered from COVID-19. The sequencing sample was made of CD4+ T cells from blood, cultured in vitro. The CDR3 DNA is TGTGCCAGCTCGCCCAACGGTGGACCCTATAATTCACCCCTCCACTTT. It translates to CASSPNGGPYNSPLHF.